These T cell receptor beta chains were read from a single sample in a study of CD8+CD57+ T cells in acquired aplastic anemia. TCRdb re-called the reads with MiXCR, one entry per CDR3 protein. The data hold about 180,000 distinct CDR3 sequences, with 40% to 55% observed a single time. The sample was sorted CD4+, CD8+, or CD8+CD57+ T cells (not recorded which) from PBMCs. The receptors shown here come from a human donor in good health. Each CDR3 is given with its conserved first and last residue. The order of the fields is D gene, clone size, J gene, V gene, CDR3 protein, CDR3 DNA. The D gene is left open where the match is weak. Clone size, where shown, is once, few, many, or a class for clones that have expanded.

D: TRBD1
size: -
J: TRBJ2-2
V: TRBV24-1
CDR3: CASRDRGGLDTGELFF
DNA: TGTGCCAGCAGGGACAGAGGTGGTTTGGACACCGGGGAGCTGTTTTTT

D: TRBD2
size: -
J: TRBJ2-3
V: TRBV19
CDR3: CASRPRGSTDTQYF
DNA: TGTGCCAGTAGGCCGCGGGGGAGCACAGATACGCAGTATTTT

D: -
size: -
J: TRBJ2-5
V: TRBV29-1
CDR3: CSVIYRARVVQYF
DNA: TGCAGCGTTATCTACAGGGCACGTGTGGTCCAGTACTTC

D: -
size: -
J: TRBJ2-7
V: TRBV10-2
CDR3: CAGSKGSSYEQYF
DNA: TGCGCCGGCAGTAAGGGGAGCTCCTACGAGCAGTACTTC

D: -
size: many
J: TRBJ1-1
V: TRBV12-3/TRBV12-4
CDR3: CASSLRAIMNTEAFF
DNA: TGTGCCAGCAGTCTCCGGGCCATAATGAACACTGAAGCTTTCTTT

D: TRBD2
size: -
J: TRBJ2-1
V: TRBV6-1
CDR3: CASRAGVVNEQFF
DNA: TGTGCCAGCAGGGCGGGAGTTGTCAATGAGCAGTTCTTC

D: TRBD1
size: -
J: TRBJ2-7
V: TRBV19
CDR3: CASSIQDRNPYEQYF
DNA: TGTGCCAGTAGTATACAGGACAGGAACCCCTACGAGCAGTACTTC

D: TRBD2
size: -
J: TRBJ2-7
V: TRBV29-1
CDR3: CSVKSGREYEQYF
DNA: TGCAGCGTTAAGAGCGGGAGGGAGTACGAGCAGTACTTC

D: -
size: many
J: TRBJ1-6
V: TRBV5-1
CDR3: CASRGEDRYNSPLHF
DNA: TGCGCCAGCAGGGGGGAGGACAGATATAATTCACCCCTCCACTTT

D: TRBD1
size: few
J: TRBJ2-7
V: TRBV20-1
CDR3: CSARVFGTADYEQYF
DNA: TGCAGTGCTAGAGTATTCGGGACAGCAGATTACGAGCAGTACTTC

D: -
size: -
J: TRBJ1-2
V: TRBV19
CDR3: CASTIGQTFYGYTF
DNA: TGTGCCAGTACCATCGGACAGACATTCTATGGCTACACCTTC

D: -
size: -
J: TRBJ2-7
V: TRBV7-2
CDR3: CASSPRPPYEQYF
DNA: TGTGCCAGCAGCCCACGACCCCCCTACGAGCAGTACTTC

D: TRBD1
size: -
J: TRBJ2-7
V: TRBV20-1
CDR3: CSAQGQGHEQYF
DNA: TGCAGTGCTCAGGGACAGGGCCACGAGCAGTACTTC

D: -
size: once
J: TRBJ2-1
V: TRBV20-1
CDR3: CSARRQPVNNEQFF
DNA: TGCAGTGCTAGAAGACAGCCCGTTAACAATGAGCAGTTCTTC

D: -
size: -
J: TRBJ1-1
V: TRBV20-1
CDR3: CRGRGPTSAEAFF
DNA: TGCAGGGGGCGCGGCCCGACCAGCGCTGAAGCTTTCTTT

D: TRBD2
size: -
J: TRBJ2-3
V: TRBV5-1
CDR3: CASSLVGQRGTPLSTDTQYF
DNA: TGCGCCAGCAGCTTGGTGGGGCAGCGGGGGACCCCCCTTAGCACAGATACGCAGTATTTT

D: -
size: many
J: TRBJ1-2
V: TRBV29-1
CDR3: CSVEGPGRYGYTF
DNA: TGCAGCGTTGAAGGACCGGGACGTTATGGCTACACCTTC

D: -
size: -
J: TRBJ1-1
V: TRBV7-9
CDR3: CASSFTQQLAFF
DNA: TGTGCCAGCAGCTTTACTCAGCAATTAGCTTTCTTT

D: TRBD2
size: few
J: TRBJ2-2
V: TRBV5-1
CDR3: CASWTSAPNTGELFF
DNA: TGCGCCAGCTGGACTAGCGCCCCGAACACCGGGGAGCTGTTTTTT

D: -
size: many
J: TRBJ2-1
V: TRBV7-3
CDR3: CASAAGSYNEQFF
DNA: TGTGCCAGCGCAGCGGGTTCCTACAATGAGCAGTTCTTC

D: -
size: -
J: TRBJ2-5
V: TRBV6-1
CDR3: CASFPPTGETQYF
DNA: TGTGCCAGCTTCCCCCCCACGGGAGAGACCCAGTACTTC

D: TRBD1
size: few
J: TRBJ2-7
V: TRBV20-1
CDR3: CSAEQGARSYEQYF
DNA: TGCAGTGCTGAACAGGGGGCTCGGTCCTACGAGCAGTACTTC

D: -
size: few
J: TRBJ1-6
V: TRBV7-2
CDR3: CASGPLLSPLHF
DNA: TGTGCCAGCGGCCCCCTTCTTTCACCCCTCCACTTT

D: TRBD2
size: many
J: TRBJ2-1
V: TRBV20-1
CDR3: CSAKGAGRKYEQFF
DNA: TGCAGTGCTAAAGGAGCGGGAAGGAAATATGAGCAGTTCTTC

D: TRBD2
size: many
J: TRBJ2-1
V: TRBV20-1
CDR3: CSARAWTSGRNEQFF
DNA: TGCAGTGCTAGAGCTTGGACTAGCGGGAGGAATGAGCAGTTCTTC

D: -
size: -
J: TRBJ1-2
V: TRBV12-3/TRBV12-4
CDR3: CASRRAGRTGYTF
DNA: TGTGCCAGCCGACGGGCGGGGAGAACGGGCTACACCTTC

D: -
size: many
J: TRBJ2-5
V: TRBV4-1
CDR3: CASSQDRLGRRQETQYF
DNA: TGCGCCAGCAGCCAAGATCGCCTTGGACGGAGACAAGAGACCCAGTACTTC

D: TRBD2
size: many
J: TRBJ2-1
V: TRBV4-2
CDR3: CASIRRREGYNEQFF
DNA: TGTGCCAGCATCAGGCGGCGGGAGGGATACAATGAGCAGTTCTTC

D: -
size: -
J: TRBJ1-6
V: TRBV20-1
CDR3: CSARVTESSPLHF
DNA: TGCAGTGCTAGAGTAACCGAAAGTTCACCCCTCCACTTT

D: -
size: -
J: TRBJ1-6
V: TRBV20-1
CDR3: CSARDLGQTYNSPLHF
DNA: TGCAGTGCTAGAGATCTGGGGCAGACTTATAATTCACCCCTCCACTTT

D: -
size: -
J: TRBJ2-7
V: TRBV5-4
CDR3: CASSLSGTPYEQYF
DNA: TGTGCCAGCAGCCTTTCCGGGACCCCCTACGAGCAGTACTTC

D: TRBD2
size: -
J: TRBJ2-3
V: TRBV12-3/TRBV12-4
CDR3: CASSGGGRDHTDTQYF
DNA: TGTGCCAGCAGTGGCGGGGGGCGGGACCACACAGATACGCAGTATTTT

D: TRBD2
size: many
J: TRBJ2-1
V: TRBV5-1
CDR3: CASSLGGAGTSGNEQFF
DNA: TGCGCCAGCAGCTTGGGAGGTGCGGGGACTAGCGGCAATGAGCAGTTCTTC

D: TRBD2
size: -
J: TRBJ2-3
V: TRBV24-1
CDR3: CATTASGYTDTQYF
DNA: TGTGCCACCACGGCTAGCGGGTACACAGATACGCAGTATTTT

D: -
size: few
J: TRBJ2-6
V: TRBV10-3
CDR3: CAISETASGANVLTF
DNA: TGTGCCATCAGTGAGACAGCCTCTGGGGCCAACGTCCTGACTTTC

D: -
size: -
J: TRBJ1-1
V: TRBV20-1
CDR3: CSAPRDPGLGMNTEAFF
DNA: TGCAGTGCCCCCCGGGACCCAGGCTTAGGGATGAACACTGAAGCTTTCTTT

D: -
size: -
J: TRBJ2-1
V: TRBV9
CDR3: CASSAQGSVQFF
DNA: TGTGCCAGCAGCGCCCAGGGAAGTGTTCAGTTCTTC

D: -
size: -
J: TRBJ1-1
V: TRBV6-1
CDR3: CASRSTGWGEIVNTEAFF
DNA: TGTGCCAGCAGGTCAACAGGGTGGGGGGAGATTGTGAACACTGAAGCTTTCTTT

D: -
size: once
J: TRBJ2-1
V: TRBV12-3/TRBV12-4
CDR3: CASSSRGREQFF
DNA: TGTGCCAGCAGTTCCAGGGGCCGTGAGCAGTTCTTC

D: TRBD1
size: -
J: TRBJ1-3
V: TRBV5-4
CDR3: CASSADREDTIYF
DNA: TGTGCCAGCAGCGCGGACAGGGAAGACACCATATATTTT

D: -
size: few
J: TRBJ2-1
V: TRBV2
CDR3: CASRPADYNEQFF
DNA: TGTGCCAGCAGGCCAGCGGACTACAATGAGCAGTTCTTC

D: TRBD2
size: -
J: TRBJ2-5
V: TRBV7-2
CDR3: CASSSRTSGPETQYF
DNA: TGTGCCAGCAGCTCTCGGACTAGCGGGCCAGAGACCCAGTACTTC

D: -
size: -
J: TRBJ1-2
V: TRBV20-1
CDR3: CSARHNYGYTF
DNA: TGCAGTGCTAGGCATAACTATGGCTACACCTTC

D: TRBD2
size: -
J: TRBJ2-3
V: TRBV5-1
CDR3: CASSLRGLAGGTDTQYF
DNA: TGCGCCAGCAGCTTGCGGGGACTAGCGGGGGGGACAGATACGCAGTATTTT

D: -
size: many
J: TRBJ2-5
V: TRBV10-2
CDR3: CASRPGNQETQYF
DNA: TGCGCCAGCCGTCCTGGTAACCAAGAGACCCAGTACTTC

D: -
size: -
J: TRBJ1-2
V: TRBV10-3
CDR3: CAISEWGDNYGYTF
DNA: TGTGCCATCAGTGAATGGGGGGATAACTATGGCTACACCTTC

D: TRBD1
size: once
J: TRBJ2-3
V: TRBV5-4
CDR3: CASSLARQGGPDTQYF
DNA: TGTGCCAGCAGCTTGGCTAGACAGGGTGGCCCAGATACGCAGTATTTT

D: -
size: -
J: TRBJ2-3
V: TRBV2
CDR3: CASCWGAEDTQYF
DNA: TGTGCCAGCTGCTGGGGGGCCGAGGATACGCAGTATTTT

D: TRBD1
size: many
J: TRBJ1-4
V: TRBV11-1
CDR3: CASSLGRDRGPFSEKLFF
DNA: TGTGCCAGCAGCTTAGGTCGGGACAGGGGGCCGTTTTCAGAAAAACTGTTTTTT

D: -
size: -
J: TRBJ1-6
V: TRBV2
CDR3: CASSGLGNSPLHF
DNA: TGTGCCAGCAGTGGTTTAGGGAATTCACCCCTCCACTTT

D: TRBD2
size: many
J: TRBJ2-7
V: TRBV10-2
CDR3: CASKVSGGSDYSSYEQYF
DNA: TGCGCCAGCAAGGTTAGCGGGGGGTCGGATTATAGCTCCTACGAGCAGTACTTC

D: TRBD1
size: many
J: TRBJ1-1
V: TRBV7-9
CDR3: CASSLGYRDRGTNEAFF
DNA: TGTGCCAGCAGCTTAGGTTATCGGGACAGGGGGACCAATGAAGCTTTCTTT

D: -
size: many
J: TRBJ1-6
V: TRBV6-2/TRBV6-3
CDR3: CASSYSGVNNSPLHF
DNA: TGTGCCAGCAGTTACTCAGGGGTGAATAATTCACCCCTCCACTTT